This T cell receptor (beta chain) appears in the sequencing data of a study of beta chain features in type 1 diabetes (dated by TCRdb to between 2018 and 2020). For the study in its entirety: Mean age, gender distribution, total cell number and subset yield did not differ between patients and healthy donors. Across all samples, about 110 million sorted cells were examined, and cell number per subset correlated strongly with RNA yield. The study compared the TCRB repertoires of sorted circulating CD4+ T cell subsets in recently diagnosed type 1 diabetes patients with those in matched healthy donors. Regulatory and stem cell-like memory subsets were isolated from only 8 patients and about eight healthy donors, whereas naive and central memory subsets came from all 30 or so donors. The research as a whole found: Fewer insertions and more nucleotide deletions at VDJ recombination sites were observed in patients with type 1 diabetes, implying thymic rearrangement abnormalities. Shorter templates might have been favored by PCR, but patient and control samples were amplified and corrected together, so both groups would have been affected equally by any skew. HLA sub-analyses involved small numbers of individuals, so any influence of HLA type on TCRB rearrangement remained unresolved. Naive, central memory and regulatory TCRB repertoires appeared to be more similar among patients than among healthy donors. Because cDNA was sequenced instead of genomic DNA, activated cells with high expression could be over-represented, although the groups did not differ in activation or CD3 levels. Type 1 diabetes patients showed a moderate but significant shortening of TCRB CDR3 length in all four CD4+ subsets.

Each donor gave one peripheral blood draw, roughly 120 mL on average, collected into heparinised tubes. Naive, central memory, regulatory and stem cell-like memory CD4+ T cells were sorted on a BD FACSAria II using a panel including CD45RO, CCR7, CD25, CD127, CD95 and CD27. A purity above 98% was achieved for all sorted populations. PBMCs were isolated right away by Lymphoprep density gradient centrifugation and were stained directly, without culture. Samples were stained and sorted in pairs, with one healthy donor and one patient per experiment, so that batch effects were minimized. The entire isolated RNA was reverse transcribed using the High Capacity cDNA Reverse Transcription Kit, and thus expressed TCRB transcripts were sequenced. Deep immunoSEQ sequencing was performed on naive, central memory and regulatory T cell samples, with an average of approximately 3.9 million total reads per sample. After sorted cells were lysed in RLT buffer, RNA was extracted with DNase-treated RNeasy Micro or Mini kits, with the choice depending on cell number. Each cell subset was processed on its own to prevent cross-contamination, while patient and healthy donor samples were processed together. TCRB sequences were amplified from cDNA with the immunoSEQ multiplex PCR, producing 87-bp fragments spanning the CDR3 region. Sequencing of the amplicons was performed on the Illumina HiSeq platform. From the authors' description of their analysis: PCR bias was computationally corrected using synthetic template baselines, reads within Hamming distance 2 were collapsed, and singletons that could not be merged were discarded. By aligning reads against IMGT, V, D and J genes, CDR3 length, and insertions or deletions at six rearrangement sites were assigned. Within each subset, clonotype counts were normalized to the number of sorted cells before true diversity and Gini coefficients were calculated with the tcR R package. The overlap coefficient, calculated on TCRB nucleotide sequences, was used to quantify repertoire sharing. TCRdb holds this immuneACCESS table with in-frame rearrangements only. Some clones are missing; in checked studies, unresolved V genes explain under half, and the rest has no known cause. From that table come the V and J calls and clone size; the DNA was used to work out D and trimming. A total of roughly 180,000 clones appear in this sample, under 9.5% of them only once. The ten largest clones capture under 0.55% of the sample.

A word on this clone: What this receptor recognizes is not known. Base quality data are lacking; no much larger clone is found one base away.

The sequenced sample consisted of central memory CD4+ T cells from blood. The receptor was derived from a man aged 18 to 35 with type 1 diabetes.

This receptor has the CDR3 CASSIDPVGRPGEQFF. The DNA sequence reads TGTGCCAGTAGTATAGATCCGGTAGGGAGGCCAGGGGAGCAGTTCTTC. This chain joins TRBV19 to TRBJ2-1, with a weak D call of TRBD2 (6 bases match). The CDR3 spans 16 residues, from the cysteine through the phenylalanine. Only CDR3 DNA is held: 48 bases, read in frame from base 1. The germline V gene encodes CDR1 LNHDA and CDR2 SQIVND (reference sequence). V and J lose 0 bases and 10 bases, and a span of 19 bases separates them.